These 10 T cell receptor beta chains were sequenced from one sample in a study of blood T cell repertoires in COVID-19 (dated by TCRdb to about 2020). The library came from the immunoSEQ multiplex PCR assay. TCRdb re-hosts the immuneACCESS table, in-frame sequences only. Its copies lack some clones; in the studies checked, an unresolved V gene accounts for under half of them, and the cause for the rest is not known. The sample table lists under 300,000 clones, approximately 90% of them with a count of one. The ten largest clones add up to around 3.5% of the sample. Sequenced sample: peripheral blood. The receptors here all came from a woman aged 40 to 50 with acute or convalescent COVID-19.

This chain's CDR3 is CASTTPSRGNYGYTF. The CDR3 bases are TGTGCCAGTACCACCCCCTCCAGGGGGAACTATGGCTACACCTTC. The chain joins TRBV19 to TRBJ1-2; TRBD1 agrees at 7 bases. The CDR3 has 15 residues. Germline CDR1 reads LNHDA; CDR2 reads SQIVND (reference sequence). The ends lost 7 bases at V and 2 bases at J; junction bases unmatched: 10.

This clone appeared a single time. The J gene is TRBJ1-2, the V gene TRBV10-3; TRBD1 agrees at 10 bases. CDR3 length equals 16 residues. J lost 5 bases, V lost 6 bases, and 12 bases had no gene match. Germline V gene lookup returns CDR1 ENHRY and CDR2 SYGVKD. The chain's CDR3 is CAISTRTGGISYGYTF. The CDR3 nucleotides read TGTGCCATCAGCACCCGGACAGGGGGTATTAGTTATGGCTACACCTTC.

The rearrangement uses TRBV9 and TRBJ1-1, with D tentatively TRBD1 (6 bases). CDR1 is SGDLS, CDR2 YYNGEE, per germline. Trimming stripped 0 bases from V and 2 bases from J, with 8 bases between. CDR3 length equals 14 residues. The chain's CDR3 is CASSVGDINTEAFF. CDR3 in DNA: TGTGCCAGCAGCGTAGGGGACATTAACACTGAAGCTTTCTTT.

The CDR3 region has the DNA TGTGCCAGCAGTTACCTGACAGGGGACGAGCAGTACGTC. Translation gives CASSYLTGDEQYV. This chain joins TRBV6-2 or TRBV6-3 and TRBJ2-7; TRBD1 agrees at 8 bases. This CDR3 has 13 residues. Germline CDR1 is MNHEY and CDR2 is SVGEGT. V lost 2 bases and J lost 5; bases outside the gene matches: 2.

V gene TRBV30 combines with J gene TRBJ1-1, with D unclear. This CDR3 has 12 amino acids. Germline CDR1 and CDR2: GTSNPN and SVGIG (reference sequence). V was clipped by 5 bases and J by 7 bases, with 14 bases between them. The CDR3 region is CAWSLGGGEAFF. The DNA of the CDR3 is TGTGCCTGGTCCCTTGGAGGCGGTGAAGCTTTCTTT.

In its sample, this clone was seen a few times. The rearrangement joins TRBV4-1 to TRBJ1-1; 7 nucleotides agree with TRBD1. CDR3 length: 19 residues. Germline trimming cut 1 base from V and 2 bases from J; bases unmatched to any gene: 16. Germline V gene lookup returns CDR1 MGHRA and CDR2 YSYEKL. CDR3 sequence: CASSQVRITGVLLNTEAFF. The CDR3 nucleotides read TGCGCCAGCAGCCAAGTCCGAATTACAGGGGTCCTCCTTAACACTGAAGCTTTCTTT.

The chain employs TRBV2 and TRBJ2-7; 8 nucleotides align to TRBD1. Germline V CDR1 and CDR2: SNHLY, FYNNEI. The CDR3 runs 13 residues. Germline trimming cut 6 bases from V and 5 bases from J; bases unmatched to any gene: 6. CDR3 region: CASRDRVNHEQYV. The CDR3 DNA sequence: TGTGCCAGCAGGGACAGGGTAAACCACGAGCAGTACGTC.

V and J are TRBV6-5 and TRBJ1-1; D ambiguous. CDR1 is MNHEY, CDR2 SVGAGI, per germline. The CDR3 spans 13 residues. Trimming removed 2 bases from V and 4 bases from J, with 8 bases in between. The CDR3 is CASSYERFTEAFF. CDR3 nucleotides: TGTGCCAGCAGTTACGAGAGGTTCACTGAAGCTTTCTTT.

The chain combines TRBV9 with TRBJ1-3, with D possibly being TRBD1 (6 bases). CDR3 size: 15 residues. Germline CDR1 reads SGDLS; CDR2 reads YYNGEE. With 3 bases removed from V and 0 bases from J, the gap between germline ends came to 10 bases. The CDR3 DNA follows: TGTGCCAGCAGCGCAACAGGGAGCTCTGGAAACACCATATATTTT. It is translated as CASSATGSSGNTIYF.

The V and J genes are TRBV9 and TRBJ2-7; 7 bases are shared with TRBD1. Germline assignment: CDR1 SGDLS and CDR2 YYNGEE. This CDR3 is built from 14 residues. V lost 3 bases and J lost 2; bases outside the gene matches: 5. In DNA, the CDR3 is TGTGCCAGCAGCGACGGGGACAGTACCTACGAGCAGTACGTC. Translation gives CASSDGDSTYEQYV.